Detailed here is one T cell receptor (beta chain). The CDR3 sequence is 18 residues long. V lost 3 bases and J lost 2; bases outside the gene matches: 15. Looked up from germline, CDR1 is SGHRS and CDR2 is YFSETQ. These data belong to a study of blood T cell repertoires in COVID-19. Profiled with immunoSEQ multiplex PCR; TCRdb holds only in-frame clones, not every one. The sample shows tens of thousands of clones, 91% of them seen only once. Sequenced input: peripheral blood. The receptor's source is a man aged 50 to 59 with active COVID-19. The chain uses TRBV5-1 and TRBJ1-1; 8 bases map to TRBD1. CDR3 nucleotides: TGCGCCAGCAGCTCGGACAGGGTTAGGGCCAAATTTAACACTGAAGCTTTCTTT. Protein product: CASSSDRVRAKFNTEAFF. Looking up the rest from reference TRBV5-1 and TRBJ1-1 gives the full variable domain: KAGVTQTPRYLIKTRGQQVTLSCSPISGHRSVSWYQQTPGQGLQFLFEYFSETQRNKGNFPGRFSGRQFSNSRSEMNVSTLELGDSALYLCASSSDRVRAKFNTEAFFGQGTRLTVV.